This T cell receptor beta chain was observed in a study of cytomegalovirus exposure and HLA in healthy donors. This clone has just a few counts. PCR involved 60 Vbeta and 13 Jbeta primers. The repertoire was sequenced with immunoSEQ multiplex PCR; TCRdb's copy has only in-frame clones and lacks some. Here the sample spans some 40,000 clones, roughly three quarters being singletons. The CDR3 has 12 residues. V lost 5 bases and J lost 7, with 12 bases in between. From germline, CDR1 is MDHEN and CDR2 SYDVKM. The chain recombines TRBV28 with TRBJ2-7, with D possibly TRBD1 on 5 matching bases. The source is a man aged 35 to 55 in good health and CMV-seronegative. Source material: PBMCs. For the CDR3, the DNA is TGTGCCAGCAGTACAGGCACCTCAGAGCAGTACTTC. Translation gives CASSTGTSEQYF.